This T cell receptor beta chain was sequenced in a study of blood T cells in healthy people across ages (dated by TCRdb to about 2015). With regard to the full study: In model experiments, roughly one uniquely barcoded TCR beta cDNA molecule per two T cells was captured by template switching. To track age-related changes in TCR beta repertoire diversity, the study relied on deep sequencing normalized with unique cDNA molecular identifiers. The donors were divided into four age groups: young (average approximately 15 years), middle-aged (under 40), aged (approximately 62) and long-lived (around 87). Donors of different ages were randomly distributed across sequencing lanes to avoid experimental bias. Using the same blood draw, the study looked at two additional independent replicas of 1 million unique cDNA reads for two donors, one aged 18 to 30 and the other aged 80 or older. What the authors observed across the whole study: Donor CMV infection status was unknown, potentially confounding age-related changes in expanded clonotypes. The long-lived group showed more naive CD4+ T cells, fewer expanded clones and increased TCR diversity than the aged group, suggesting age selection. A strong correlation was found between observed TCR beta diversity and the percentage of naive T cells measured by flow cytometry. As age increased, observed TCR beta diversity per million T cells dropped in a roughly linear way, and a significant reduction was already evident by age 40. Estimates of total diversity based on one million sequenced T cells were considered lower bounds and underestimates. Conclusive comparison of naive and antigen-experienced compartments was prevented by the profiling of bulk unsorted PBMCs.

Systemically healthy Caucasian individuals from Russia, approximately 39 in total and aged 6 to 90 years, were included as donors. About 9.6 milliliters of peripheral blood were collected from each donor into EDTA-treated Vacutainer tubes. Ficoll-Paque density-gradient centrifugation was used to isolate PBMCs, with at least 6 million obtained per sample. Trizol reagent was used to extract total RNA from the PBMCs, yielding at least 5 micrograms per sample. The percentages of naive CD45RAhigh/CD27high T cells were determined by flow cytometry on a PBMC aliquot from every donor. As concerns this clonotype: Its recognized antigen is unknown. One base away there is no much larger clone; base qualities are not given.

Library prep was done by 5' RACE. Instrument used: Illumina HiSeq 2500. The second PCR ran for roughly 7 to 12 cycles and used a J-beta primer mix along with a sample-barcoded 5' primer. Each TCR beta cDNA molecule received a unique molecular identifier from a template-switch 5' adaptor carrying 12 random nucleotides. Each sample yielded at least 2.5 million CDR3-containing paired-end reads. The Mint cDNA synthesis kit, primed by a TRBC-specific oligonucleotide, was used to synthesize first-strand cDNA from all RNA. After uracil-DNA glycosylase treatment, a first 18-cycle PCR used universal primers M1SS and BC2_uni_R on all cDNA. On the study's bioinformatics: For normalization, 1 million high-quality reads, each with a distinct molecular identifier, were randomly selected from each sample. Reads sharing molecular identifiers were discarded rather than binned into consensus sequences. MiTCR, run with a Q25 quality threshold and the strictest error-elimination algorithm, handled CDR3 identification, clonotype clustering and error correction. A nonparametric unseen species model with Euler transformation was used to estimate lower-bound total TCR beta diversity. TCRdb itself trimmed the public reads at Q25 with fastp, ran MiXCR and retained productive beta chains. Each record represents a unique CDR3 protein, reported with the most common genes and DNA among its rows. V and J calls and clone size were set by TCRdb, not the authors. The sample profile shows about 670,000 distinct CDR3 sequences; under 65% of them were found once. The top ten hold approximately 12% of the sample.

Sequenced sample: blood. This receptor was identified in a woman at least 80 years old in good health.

DNA sequence: TGTGCCAGCAGTTCGGGGCAGGGGGGTAGCAATGAGCAGTTCTTC. Its protein reads: CASSSGQGGSNEQFF. The V and J segments used are TRBV27 and TRBJ2-1; TRBD1 could be the D gene, as 7 bases match. Trimming costs V 4 bases and J 6 bases, and their ends lie 16 bases apart. From the cysteine up to the phenylalanine, the CDR3 has a length of 15 residues. Solely the CDR3 DNA is kept, with 45 bases framed from the first base. For CDR1 and CDR2, the germline V gene (reference sequence) lists MNHEY and SMNVEV.